Reported below is one T cell receptor beta chain. No antigen is known for it. Trimming at V came to 5 bases and at J to 8 bases, leaving 12 bases not matched to a gene. This CDR3 spans 15 amino acids. CDR1 is SGHTS, CDR2 YDEGEE, per germline. This entry is derived from a study of identical twins. General study findings and limits: Out-of-frame alpha sequences common to twins were enriched for low generation probability.

TCRdb redid the calling of the 5' RACE reads with MiXCR, one entry per CDR3 protein. The table records about 730,000 distinct CDR3 sequences, less than 25% of them present only once. These records were also assigned to another study, of T cells expressing NK-cell markers. That investigation notes: Nothing established the HCMV specificity of expanded NKG2C+ T cell clones.

The chain is built from TRBV5-8 and TRBJ2-1; 8 bases fit TRBD2. The receptor was isolated from a woman aged 18-29 years in good health. The material sequenced was PBMCs. CDR3: CASRFFSGAGDEQFF. DNA of the CDR3: TGTGCCAGCAGGTTCTTTAGCGGGGCCGGCGATGAGCAGTTCTTC.